These 13 T cell receptor beta chains share one sample of origin, sequenced in a study of Ad26.COV2.S vaccination and SARS-CoV-2 variants. Specified treatment: over 15 received Ad26.COV2.S at low or high dose, single or two shots; about 5 received placebo; per-sample allocation not given. Material that was analyzed had been drawn on day 63 after the first vaccine or placebo injection. The table came from immunoSEQ multiplex PCR; TCRdb's copy has only in-frame clones and leaves some out. This sample has a few hundred thousand clones, with 70% to 90% found just once. The sequencing used peripheral blood, collected in a trial of Ad26.COV2.S vaccine versus placebo. These receptors all stem from a person aged 18-65 years who received the Ad26.COV2.S COVID-19 vaccine or a placebo.

The rearrangement links TRBV9 to TRBJ1-2; D uncertain. Trimming shortened V by 2 bases and J by 0 bases, and 17 bases separated the two germline ends. Germline V gene data show CDR1 as SGDLS and CDR2 as YYNGEE. This CDR3 spans 17 amino acids. CDR3 nucleotides: TGTGCCAGCAGCGTTGGTCTGACCCCTGACCCTAACTATGGCTACACCTTC. It is translated as CASSVGLTPDPNYGYTF.

The rearrangement joins TRBV28 to TRBJ1-1, with 8 bases identical to TRBD1. Germline V gives CDR1 MDHEN, CDR2 SYDVKM. The trim removed 7 bases at V and 0 bases at J, leaving 10 bases unmatched. The CDR3 totals 16 residues. The CDR3 region is CASTTQGQGMNTEAFF. The CDR3 region has the DNA TGTGCCAGCACCACCCAAGGACAGGGTATGAACACTGAAGCTTTCTTT.

The chain is built from TRBV24-1 and TRBJ1-3; the match to TRBD1 covers 8 bases. The V segment lost 3 bases and the J segment 0 bases; nucleotides outside the gene matches: 6. The CDR3 spans 17 residues. Per germline, CDR1 KGHDR and CDR2 SFDVKD. The CDR3 DNA sequence: TGTGCCACCAGTGATACCCGGGACAGGAACTCTGGAAACACCATATATTTT. Protein product: CATSDTRDRNSGNTIYF.

This clone has only a few counts. V and J are TRBV21-1 and TRBJ1-1; the D call of TRBD1 is as the table states it, not checked on the DNA. TRBV21-1 constitutes a pseudogene. The CDR3 sequence is 15 residues long. The CDR3: CASRARAGGLPEAFF. The CDR3 bases are TGTGCCAGCAGGGCCCGGGCAGGGGGGCTCCCTGAAGCTTTCTTT.

In DNA form, the CDR3 reads TGTGCCAGCAGCCAAGTAAAGACAGGGAGGAATGAGCAGTTCTTC. Translated: CASSQVKTGRNEQFF. The rearrangement links TRBV14 to TRBJ2-1, with D tentatively TRBD1 (7 bases). Germline-derived CDR1 and CDR2 are SGHDN and FVKESK. V lost 1 base, J lost 7 bases, and 14 bases lay in between. This CDR3 spans 15 amino acids.

In its sample, this clone was seen a few times. V gene TRBV4-1 combines with J gene TRBJ2-7; the D is unclear. V lost 0 bases and J 9 bases, leaving 18 bases between the germline ends. CDR1 MGHRA and CDR2 YSYEKL come from the germline V gene. The CDR3 has 15 residues. This chain's CDR3 is CASSQDPQSPDGQYF. The CDR3, as DNA: TGCGCCAGCAGCCAAGATCCACAGTCCCCTGATGGGCAGTACTTC.

This chain joins TRBV11-3 and TRBJ2-7; TRBD1 agrees at 7 bases. Germline V gene data show CDR1 as SGHNT and CDR2 as YENEEA. J gave up 3 bases and V 6 bases, and 11 bases lay outside the gene matches. CDR3 length: 15 residues. The CDR3 nucleotides read TGTGCCAGCAGTACAAACTCCGGGACAGACTACGAGCAGTACTTC. Protein sequence: CASSTNSGTDYEQYF.

V usage is TRBV3-1 (or the pseudogene TRBV3-2) and J usage is TRBJ2-3; 10 bases match TRBD2. With 2 bases clipped from V and 3 bases from J, the junction kept 20 bases outside the gene matches. The CDR3 runs 21 residues. The germline gives CDR1 LGHDT, CDR2 YNNKEL (reference sequence). The CDR3 protein is CASSQHSGRVAGGFSTDTQYF. In nucleotides, the CDR3 is TGTGCCAGCAGCCAACACAGCGGGAGAGTAGCGGGGGGTTTTAGTACAGATACGCAGTATTTT.

The V gene is TRBV19, the J gene TRBJ2-2, with 10 nucleotides matching TRBD1. The CDR3 loop spans 16 amino acids. Germline CDR1 is LNHDA and CDR2 is SQIVND (reference sequence). The V and J ends lost 4 bases and 4 bases, in that order; junction bases with no gene match: 6. The CDR3 nucleotides read TGTGCCAGTAGTAGACAGGGGGCTGGGGGCACCGGGGAGCTGTTTTTT. It specifies CASSRQGAGGTGELFF.

The V gene is TRBV4-3, the J gene TRBJ2-1, with D hard to call. From germline, CDR1 is LGHNA and CDR2 YSLEER. The CDR3 consists of 17 residues. V was pared by 0 bases and J by 0 bases, with 12 bases between. The CDR3 DNA reads TGCGCCAGCAGCCAAGATCCCCCCCCGAGCTCCTACAATGAGCAGTTCTTC. Its protein is CASSQDPPPSSYNEQFF.

This chain links TRBV27 with TRBJ1-2; TRBD1 might be the D (5 bases). V gave up 4 bases and J gave up 3 bases, with 18 bases separating them. This CDR3 is built from 16 residues. Looked up from germline, CDR1 is MNHEY and CDR2 is SMNVEV (reference sequence). CDR3 sequence reads: CASSSRLRVGDYGYTF. CDR3 sequence (DNA): TGTGCCAGCAGTTCTCGCCTCAGGGTAGGGGACTATGGCTACACCTTC.

The V and J genes are TRBV3-1 (or the pseudogene TRBV3-2) and TRBJ1-4; D gene unclear. V was pared by 2 bases and J by 5 bases, with 15 bases between. Per germline, CDR1 LGHDT and CDR2 YNNKEL (reference sequence). The CDR3 is 16 amino acids. The CDR3 reads CASSQLRSQRNEKLFF. Written as DNA, the CDR3 is TGTGCCAGCAGCCAATTAAGGAGTCAGAGAAATGAAAAACTGTTTTTT.

The CDR3 sequence: CASSFRTGEGSRETQYF. The CDR3 DNA is TGTGCCAGCAGCTTCAGGACAGGGGAGGGCTCGCGAGAGACCCAGTACTTC. The rearrangement uses TRBV5-4 and TRBJ2-5; TRBD1 matches at 9 bases. V gave up 2 bases and J gave up 4 bases; unmatched junction bases: 12. Germline values: CDR1 SGHNT, CDR2 YYREEE (reference sequence). This CDR3 has 17 amino acids. The full variable domain, rest sourced from reference TRBV5-4 and TRBJ2-5, is ETGVTQSPTHLIKTRGQQVTLRCSSQSGHNTVSWYQQALGQGPQFIFQYYREEENGRGNFPPRFSGLQFPNYSSELNVNALELDDSALYLCASSFRTGEGSRETQYFGPGTRLLVL.